This entry concerns a single T cell receptor (beta chain). These data originate in a study of control samples from healthy donors and cancer patients. Germline CDR1 and CDR2: SGHRS and YFSETQ. Unmatched junction bases numbered 15, after V lost 4 bases and J lost 4 bases. This CDR3 region has 17 residues. TCRdb's table, derived via immunoSEQ multiplex PCR, lists solely in-frame clones and lacks some. The table includes about 130,000 clones, 85% to 95% detected once. The sequenced sample consisted of PBMCs. The genes are TRBV5-1 and TRBJ2-5; 8 bases match TRBD1. This sequence was found in an older man with head and neck cancer. CDR3 region: CASSPAGGGAQGETQYF. The DNA for the CDR3 is TGCGCCAGCAGCCCAGCAGGGGGCGGTGCCCAAGGAGAGACCCAGTACTTC.